Below are 27 T cell receptor beta chains sequenced from a single sample in a study of blood T cells in healthy people across ages. A second about 7 to 11 cycle PCR used barcoded and J-beta primers. TCRdb recomputed calls from the 5' RACE reads with MiXCR, one row per CDR3 protein. The sample has some 790,000 distinct CDR3 sequences; 29% are singletons. Sequences were obtained from blood. The receptors shown here come from a woman of 80 years or more in good health.

This clonotype has at least ten counts. V and J are TRBV5-1 and TRBJ2-7, with D perhaps TRBD2 (6 bases). V gave up 4 bases and J gave up 3 bases, with 17 bases separating them. Per germline, CDR1 SGHRS and CDR2 YFSETQ. This CDR3 contains 15 residues. CDR3 region: CASSRGTLDYYEQYF. CDR3 bases: TGCGCCAGCAGCAGAGGGACTCTGGACTACTACGAGCAGTACTTC.

This clonotype was detected many times. CDR3 region: CASRLRTSGGTDTQYF. In DNA, the CDR3 is TGTGCCAGCAGACTGAGGACTAGCGGGGGGACAGATACGCAGTATTTT. The chain carries TRBV7-2 and TRBJ2-3, with TRBD2 matching 14 bases. The V and J ends lost 6 bases and 3 bases, in that order; junction bases with no gene match: 5. This CDR3 has 16 residues. Looked up from germline, CDR1 is SGHTA and CDR2 is FQGNSA.

This clonotype has a count of ten or more. This sequence joins TRBV3-1 and TRBJ1-6; possible D gene TRBD1, 5 bases. CDR1 and CDR2 (germline): LGHDT, YNNKEL (reference sequence). This CDR3 region has 17 residues. Trimming cost V 0 bases and J 7 bases, with 16 bases left between them. The CDR3: CASSQEGFRGRNSPLHF. CDR3 nucleotides: TGTGCCAGCAGCCAAGAAGGATTTAGGGGACGCAATTCACCCCTCCACTTT.

The rearrangement uses TRBV12-3 or TRBV12-4 and TRBJ2-2; D is uncertain. V gave up 1 base and J gave up 3 bases, with 9 bases separating them. This CDR3 region has 15 residues. The CDR3 loop is CASSLGRMDTGELFF. In DNA form, the CDR3 reads TGTGCCAGCAGTTTAGGGCGGATGGACACCGGGGAGCTGTTTTTT.

This clonotype was observed at least ten times. This rearrangement joins TRBV5-1 to TRBJ2-7; D is uncertain. This CDR3 is built from 13 residues. From germline, CDR1 is SGHRS and CDR2 YFSETQ. Trimming left V 1 base short and J 0 bases short, with 5 bases between. The DNA for the CDR3 is TGCGCCAGCAGCTTGCCCCACTCCTACGAGCAGTACTTC. It yields the protein CASSLPHSYEQYF.

V gene TRBV23-1 combines with J gene TRBJ1-2, with TRBD1 as a possible D gene (6 bases). TRBV23-1 is labeled an ORF, and its function is uncertain. V gave up 2 bases and J gave up 2 bases, with 18 bases separating them. The CDR3 loop spans 17 amino acids. CDR3: CASSQRPVDRINYGYTF. For the CDR3, the DNA is TGCGCCAGCAGTCAACGGCCCGTCGACAGGATAAACTATGGCTACACCTTC.

This chain uses TRBV4-3 with TRBJ1-2, with D maybe TRBD1 (5 bases). V lost 0 bases to trimming and J lost 6 bases, with 11 bases between them. The CDR3 contains 14 residues. Germline V CDR1 and CDR2: LGHNA, YSLEER. The CDR3 region is CASSQEGRSNGYTF. The CDR3 coding sequence is TGCGCCAGCAGCCAAGAGGGACGGTCCAATGGCTACACCTTC.

CDR3 region: CASSKGQPNSPLHF. The CDR3 DNA reads as TGTGCCAGCAGCAAAGGACAGCCTAATTCACCCCTCCACTTT. The rearrangement uses TRBV7-9 and TRBJ1-6; tentatively, D is TRBD1 (6 bases). Germline values: CDR1 SEHNR, CDR2 FQNEAQ (reference sequence). Trimming stripped 5 bases from V and 6 bases from J, with 11 bases between. There are 14 residues in the CDR3. Full variable domain (remainder filled in from reference TRBV7-9 and TRBJ1-6): DTGVSQNPRHKITKRGQNVTFRCDPISEHNRLYWYRQTLGQGPEFLTYFQNEAQLEKSRLLSDRFSAERPKGSFSTLEIQRTEQGDSAMYLCASSKGQPNSPLHFGNGTRLTVT.

This clonotype was observed at least ten times. The V gene is TRBV25-1, the J gene TRBJ2-7; D unclear. Per germline, CDR1 MGHDK and CDR2 SYGVNS. V was pared by 6 bases and J by 6 bases, with 9 bases between. The CDR3 is 11 amino acids. As DNA, the CDR3 is TGTGCCAGCAGAGTCGACGTCGAGCAGTACTTC. This translates into CASRVDVEQYF.

This clonotype was detected many times. The genes are TRBV20-1 and TRBJ2-3, with D possibly TRBD1 on 5 matching bases. This CDR3 is built from 14 residues. Trimming removed 6 bases at V and 0 bases at J, with 13 bases between. Germline CDR1 and CDR2: DFQATT and SNEGSKA (reference sequence). CDR3 coding DNA: TGCAGTGCCAAGCGTGGGGCTAGCACAGATACGCAGTATTTT. Translating gives CSAKRGASTDTQYF.

This clonotype came up a few times. The genes are TRBV9 and TRBJ2-1; 12 nucleotides match TRBD2. The CDR3 length is 15 residues. The J segment lost 5 bases and the V segment lost 0 bases, leaving 0 bases of the junction unmatched. Germline values: CDR1 SGDLS, CDR2 YYNGEE. CDR3 sequence reads: CASSVGLAGDNEQFF. The CDR3 nucleotides read TGTGCCAGCAGCGTAGGACTAGCGGGGGACAATGAGCAGTTCTTC. Full variable domain (remainder filled in from reference TRBV9 and TRBJ2-1): DSGVTQTPKHLITATGQRVTLRCSPRSGDLSVYWYQQSLDQGLQFLIQYYNGEERAKGNILERFSAQQFPDLHSELNLSSLELGDSALYFCASSVGLAGDNEQFFGPGTRLTVL.

This clonotype was counted once. V is TRBV6-5 and J is TRBJ2-1, with 9 bases lining up with TRBD2. The CDR3 length is 17 residues. Trimming cost V 0 bases and J 4 bases; bases outside gene matches: 7. Germline V gene sequence: CDR1 MNHEY, CDR2 SVGAGI. CDR3: CASSYSPLAGIYNEQFF. As DNA, the CDR3 is TGTGCCAGCAGTTACTCGCCCCTAGCGGGGATTTACAATGAGCAGTTCTTC.

The gene calls are TRBV28 and TRBJ2-7, with 7 bases identical to TRBD1. The CDR3 consists of 19 residues. CDR1 is MDHEN and CDR2 is SYDVKM in the germline V gene. The ends lost 3 bases at V and 6 bases at J; junction bases unmatched: 23. Here the CDR3 DNA reads TGTGCCAGCAGTTTCATTATGAGTCGACAGGGCCTACGAGGGTCCGAGCAGTACTTC. This sequence encodes CASSFIMSRQGLRGSEQYF.

CDR3 DNA: TGCAGTACCCAACAGGGGATGATGAACACTGAAGCTTTCTTT. Its translation: CSTQQGMMNTEAFF. The chain has TRBV20-1 and TRBJ1-1; TRBD1 matches at 7 bases. Looked up from germline, CDR1 is DFQATT and CDR2 is SNEGSKA (reference sequence). V lost 8 bases to trimming and J lost 0 bases; unmatched junction nucleotides: 9. CDR3 length equals 14 residues.

This chain uses TRBV12-3 or TRBV12-4 with TRBJ2-7; weak D call: TRBD2 (6 bases). V lost 4 bases, J lost 5 bases, and 15 bases lay in between. CDR3 size: 14 residues. CDR3: CASSCGQGGNEQYF. CDR3 bases: TGTGCCAGCAGTTGCGGTCAGGGAGGCAACGAGCAGTACTTC.

A word on this clonotype: This may arise from a read error, as a much more abundant clone is one base away. The rearrangement joins TRBV21-1 to TRBJ2-7; TRBD1, the table's D call, was not compared with the DNA. TRBV21-1 is shown as a pseudogene. This CDR3 has 13 amino acids. The CDR3 sequence is CASSNGAYNEQYF. CDR3 sequence (DNA): TGTGCCAGCAGCAACGGGGCATACAATGAGCAGTACTTC.

This chain links TRBV6-2 or TRBV6-3 with TRBJ2-1; D unresolved. The CDR3 consists of 13 residues. V shed 0 bases and J shed 9 bases, with 9 bases lying between them. Germline lookup yields CDR1 MNHEY and CDR2 SVGEGT. The CDR3 reads CASSYSQWAEQFF. As DNA, the CDR3 is TGTGCCAGCAGTTACTCGCAGTGGGCTGAGCAGTTCTTC.

This clonotype has at least ten counts. The chain combines TRBV5-1 with TRBJ2-6; D remains ambiguous. Trimming shortened V by 1 base and J by 4 bases, and 3 bases separated the two germline ends. The CDR3 consists of 13 residues. Per the germline V gene, CDR1 is SGHRS and CDR2 is YFSETQ. The CDR3 nucleotides are TGCGCCAGCAGCTTGCTGGGGGCCAACGTCCTGACTTTC. This codes for CASSLLGANVLTF.

This clonotype was seen ten or more times. The chain joins TRBV14 to TRBJ2-3; maybe TRBD2 (5 bases). There are 16 residues in the CDR3. Germline values: CDR1 SGHDN, CDR2 FVKESK. Between the trimmed V and J ends, which lost 2 bases and 4 bases, there was a span of 16 bases. CDR3 coding DNA: TGTGCCAGCAGCCAACAACCGGGGATGCTCCCAGATACGCAGTATTTT. Protein: CASSQQPGMLPDTQYF.

In its sample, this clonotype was seen many times. The chain couples TRBV5-1 to TRBJ1-2; 7 bases fit TRBD1. The CDR3 covers 16 residues. After removal of 7 bases from V and 10 bases from J, the junction contained 22 bases not matched to a gene. Germline-derived CDR1 and CDR2 are SGHRS and YFSETQ. The CDR3 reads CASGLGTAWPPLFYTF. The DNA for the CDR3 is TGCGCCAGCGGGCTGGGGACAGCCTGGCCCCCATTATTCTACACCTTC.

This clonotype was observed a handful of times. Since a much larger clone is just one base distant, this may be a read error. This chain uses TRBV20-1 with TRBJ2-5; a weak D match, TRBD1 (5 bases). The DNA end favors TRBJ2-7, so the J call may be wrong. Germline V lookup: CDR1 DFQATT, CDR2 SNEGSKA (reference sequence). The CDR3 covers 13 residues. CDR3 protein: CSARVPGSCEQYF. CDR3 DNA sequence: TGCAGTGCTAGAGTTCCAGGGTCTTGCGAGCAGTACTTC.

The chain is built from TRBV6-2 or TRBV6-3 and TRBJ2-2, with 7 bases fitting TRBD1. The CDR3 covers 16 residues. Germline V gene data show CDR1 as MNHEY and CDR2 as SVGEGT. With V trimmed by 4 bases and J by 0 bases, 5 bases remained unmatched. CDR3 loop: CASSFPRGTNTGELFF. The DNA for the CDR3 is TGTGCCAGCAGTTTTCCCAGGGGGACGAACACCGGGGAGCTGTTTTTT.

At least ten counts were recorded for this clonotype. The chain joins TRBV5-6 to TRBJ2-3; D might be TRBD2 (6 bases). Trimming took 0 bases from V and 3 from J, leaving 14 bases between them. The CDR3 spans 16 residues. Germline lookup yields CDR1 SGHDT and CDR2 YYEEEE. The CDR3 DNA sequence: TGTGCCAGCAGCTTGGCCGGGAGTAATAGTACAGATACGCAGTATTTT. Protein product: CASSLAGSNSTDTQYF.

This rearrangement joins TRBV6-2 or TRBV6-3 to TRBJ2-7; the match to TRBD2 covers 8 bases. With 4 bases clipped from V and 10 bases from J, the junction kept 18 bases outside the gene matches. This CDR3 contains 16 residues. The V gene's germline CDR1 is MNHEY and CDR2 SVGEGT. As DNA, the CDR3 is TGTGCCAGCAGTTTCGCGGGGGGCGCGGCATCTGACACCCAGTACTTC. This translates into CASSFAGGAASDTQYF.

Note on this clonotype: A much larger clone lies a single base off, so this may be a read error. As DNA, the CDR3 is TGTGTTAGTGGTTTGGGACAGAGCACAGATACGCAGTATTTT. It yields the protein CVSGLGQSTDTQYF. The chain couples TRBV12-5 to TRBJ2-3; 7 bases line up with TRBD1. The CDR3 is made up of 14 amino acids. In germline, CDR1 is LGHNT, CDR2 FRNRAP. The full variable domain, in which reference TRBV12-5 and TRBJ2-3 provide the parts outside the CDR3, is DARVTQTPRHKVTEMGQEVTMRCQPILGHNTVFWYRQTMMQGLELLAYFRNRAPLDDSGMPKDRFSAEMPDATLATLKIQPSEPRDSAVYFCVSGLGQSTDTQYFGPGTRLTVL.

This clonotype has at least ten counts. The chain couples TRBV15 to TRBJ2-1; 9 bases agree with TRBD2. The length of the CDR3 is 17 residues. Trimming took 1 base from V and 4 from J; bases not matched to a gene: 8. In germline, CDR1 is LNHNV, CDR2 YYDKDF (reference sequence). The CDR3 loop is CATSRGGGLASYNEQFF. CDR3 DNA sequence: TGTGCCACCAGCAGAGGGGGGGGACTAGCTTCATACAATGAGCAGTTCTTC.

This clonotype has only one observation. One base away lies a much larger clone, so this may be a sequencing read error. The rearrangement joins TRBV6-1 to TRBJ1-2; 7 positions match TRBD1. This CDR3 has 19 residues. Germline V gene lookup returns CDR1 MNHNS and CDR2 SASEGT. CDR3 protein: CASSSWGLGRQGLNYDYTF. The CDR3 DNA reads as TGTGCCAGCAGTAGCTGGGGGCTGGGACGACAGGGTTTAAACTATGACTACACCTTC.